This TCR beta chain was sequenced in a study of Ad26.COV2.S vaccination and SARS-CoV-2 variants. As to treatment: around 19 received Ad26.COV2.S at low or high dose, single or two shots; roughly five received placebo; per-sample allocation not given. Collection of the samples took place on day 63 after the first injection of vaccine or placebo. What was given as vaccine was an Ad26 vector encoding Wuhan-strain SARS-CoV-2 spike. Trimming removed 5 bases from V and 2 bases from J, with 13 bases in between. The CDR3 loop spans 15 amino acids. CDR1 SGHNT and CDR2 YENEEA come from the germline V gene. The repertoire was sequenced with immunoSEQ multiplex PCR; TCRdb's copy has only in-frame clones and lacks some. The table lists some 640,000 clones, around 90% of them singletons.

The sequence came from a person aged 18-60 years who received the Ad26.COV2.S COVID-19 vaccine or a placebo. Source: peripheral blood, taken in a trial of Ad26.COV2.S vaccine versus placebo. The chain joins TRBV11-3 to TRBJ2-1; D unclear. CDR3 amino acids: CASSPTGPAYNEQFF. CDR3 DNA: TGTGCCAGCAGCCCCACTGGGCCCGCCTACAATGAGCAGTTCTTC.